This is a list of T cell receptor beta chains from one sample in a study of shared clonotypes between healthy human individuals. The protocol was immunoSEQ multiplex PCR, while the TCRdb copy is restricted to in-frame clones and leaves out a portion. Of about 2.3 million clones in the sample, 85% to 95% were seen once. Sequenced material: naive CD4+ T cells from PBMCs. These receptors came from a man younger than 35 in good health. Some clones in this sample may be carry-over from other donors' samples. The CDR3 runs from the conserved cysteine through the conserved F or W. Fields, in order: J gene, clone size, V gene, D gene, CDR3 DNA, CDR3 protein. A D gene is named only where the DNA matches it firmly. Size tells how often a clone was seen (once, few, many) or the class of an expanded clone, and some rows leave it out.

>TRBJ2-1|NA|TRBV18|NA
TGTGCCAGCTCACCGATGGATGAGCAGTTCTTC
CASSPMDEQFF
>TRBJ2-7|NA|TRBV9|NA
TGTGCCAGCAGCCCCACCGGGGTTAAGTACGAGCAGTACTTC
CASSPTGVKYEQYF
>TRBJ2-7|NA|TRBV7-2|TRBD1
TGTGCCAGCAGCCCCGACAGGGGAGAAGGCTACGAGCAGTACTTC
CASSPDRGEGYEQYF
>TRBJ1-2|NA|TRBV5-1|NA
TGCGCCAGCAGCTTGGGGACAGCAAACTATGGCTACACCTTC
CASSLGTANYGYTF
>TRBJ1-2|NA|TRBV5-1|TRBD1
TGCGCCAGCAGCAATACAGGGGCCGCACTTGGGGGCTACACCTTC
CASSNTGAALGGYTF
>TRBJ2-6|NA|TRBV4-1|NA
TGCGCCAGCAGCCACCCCCCGACTGGGGCCTCTGGGGCCAACGTCCTGACTTTC
CASSHPPTGASGANVLTF
>TRBJ2-6|NA|TRBV5-1|NA
TGCGCCAGCAGCTTTACCACGACAGGCTCCTCTGGGGCCAACGTCCTGACTTTC
CASSFTTTGSSGANVLTF
>TRBJ1-1|once|TRBV5-5|NA
TGTGCCAGCAGCGTAGGGGTCGGGGTACCGTACACTGAAGCTTTCTTT
CASSVGVGVPYTEAFF
>TRBJ2-6|NA|TRBV29-1|TRBD1
TGCAGCGTCCGGGACAGGGGGCTCTCCCACTCATCTACCTCTGGGGCCAACGTCCTGACTTTC
CSVRDRGLSHSSTSGANVLTF
>TRBJ2-7|NA|TRBV28|TRBD2
TGTGCCAGCAGGAACTCGGGGACTAGCGGGCTCTACGAGCAGTACTTC
CASRNSGTSGLYEQYF
>TRBJ1-1|NA|TRBV18|NA
TGTGCCAGCTCACCACCTAGAGGGTACACTGAAGCTTTCTTT
CASSPPRGYTEAFF
>TRBJ1-2|once|TRBV28|NA
TGTGCCAGCAGCCCCCCCCAACCACTTGGCTACACCTTC
CASSPPQPLGYTF
>TRBJ1-1|NA|TRBV20-1|NA
TGCAGTGCGGCCCGGCATGAAGCTTTCTTT
CSAARHEAFF
>TRBJ1-1|NA|TRBV6-5|NA
TGTGCCAGCAGCTCTGAACGGGGCAGCACTGAAGCTTTCTTT
CASSSERGSTEAFF
>TRBJ1-1|NA|TRBV6-5|NA
TGTGCCAGCAGTTACATCGGGGGAAACACTGAAGCTTTCTTT
CASSYIGGNTEAFF
>TRBJ2-3|once|TRBV6-5|NA
TGTGCCAGCAGTGCTATACCCCGGGGTACGCAGTATTTT
CASSAIPRGTQYF
>TRBJ1-4|NA|TRBV4-1|NA
TGCGCCAGCAGCCAAGAAGACAGAATTAATGAAAAACTGTTTTTT
CASSQEDRINEKLFF
>TRBJ2-3|once|TRBV19|NA
TGTGCCAGCCGGAGGGGGGGCACAGATACGCAGTATTTT
CASRRGGTDTQYF
>TRBJ1-5|NA|TRBV6-5|NA
TGTGCCAGCAGTTACTCAACAGGACCGAATCAGCCCCAGCATTTT
CASSYSTGPNQPQHF
>TRBJ1-4|once|TRBV4-3|NA
TGCGCCAGCAGCCTACAGGGATCAGGTGAAAAACTGTTTTTT
CASSLQGSGEKLFF
>TRBJ1-5|NA|TRBV28|NA
TGTGCCAGCGTCGGTCGCAGGGGCAGTCGCAATCAGCCCCAGCATTTT
CASVGRRGSRNQPQHF
>TRBJ2-5|NA|TRBV7-2|NA
TGTGCCAGCAGCTTAGAACCTCAAGAGACCCAGTACTTC
CASSLEPQETQYF
>TRBJ1-5|few|TRBV19|NA
TGTGCCAGTAGTAGGGGGGGCAATCAGCCCCAGCATTTT
CASSRGGNQPQHF
>TRBJ2-1|NA|TRBV6-5|NA
TGTGCCAGCAGTTACTCGAACGGGTGGAATGAGCAGTTCTTC
CASSYSNGWNEQFF
>TRBJ2-2|NA|TRBV7-2|NA
TGTGCCAGCAGCTTGATTACTAACACCGGGGAGCTGTTTTTT
CASSLITNTGELFF
>TRBJ2-4|NA|TRBV6-7|TRBD1
TGTGCCACTTCCCAACAGGGGGCGGCCAAAAACATTCAGTACTTC
CATSQQGAAKNIQYF
>TRBJ2-7|few|TRBV5-1|NA
TGCGCCAGCAGCTTGATGTCGGATGCCTCCGAGCAGTACTTC
CASSLMSDASEQYF
>TRBJ2-2|NA|TRBV9|NA
TGTGCCAGCAGCGTAGGTCAGGGGTCCGGGGAGCTGTTTTTT
CASSVGQGSGELFF
>TRBJ2-6|NA|TRBV7-9|TRBD1
TGTGCCAGCAGCCCCCTCCCCGGGACAGGGGGGTTTGGGGCCAACGTCCTGACTTTC
CASSPLPGTGGFGANVLTF
>TRBJ2-3|NA|TRBV5-1|TRBD2
TGCGCCAGCAGCTTATCCGGACTAGCCCCCGATACGCAGTATTTT
CASSLSGLAPDTQYF
>TRBJ1-1|NA|TRBV4-1|TRBD1
TGCGCCAGCGGCTCGACAGGGATGAACACTGAAGCTTTCTTT
CASGSTGMNTEAFF
>TRBJ1-1|NA|TRBV20-1|NA
TGCAGTGCTCTCGACAGCACTGAAGCTTTCTTT
CSALDSTEAFF
>TRBJ1-2|NA|TRBV28|TRBD1
TGTGCCAGCAGTTCTCCTTCCAGGGGGTCAAAAGGCTACACCTTC
CASSSPSRGSKGYTF
>TRBJ1-1|NA|TRBV7-9|NA
TGTGCCAGCAGCCCTCGGGCCAAGGACACTGAAGCTTTCTTT
CASSPRAKDTEAFF
>TRBJ1-1|NA|TRBV27|TRBD1
TGTGCCAGCAGCACATCAGGGGGCACTGAAGCTTTCTTT
CASSTSGGTEAFF
>TRBJ2-5|NA|TRBV2|NA
TGTGCCAGCGGGGGGGCCAGGGAGACCCAGTACTTC
CASGGARETQYF
>TRBJ2-7|NA|TRBV7-6|NA
TGTGCCAGCAGCCTTCCTCTTGGACGTACCTACTTC
CASSLPLGRTYF
>TRBJ2-5|NA|TRBV4-1|TRBD1
TGCGCCAGCAGCCCAAGGACAGGGGGAGAGACCCAGTACTTC
CASSPRTGGETQYF
>TRBJ1-1|NA|TRBV27|NA
TGTGCCAGCAGTTCAGTCGGCACTGAAGCTTTCTTT
CASSSVGTEAFF
>TRBJ1-2|NA|TRBV7-9|NA
TGTGCCAGCAGCTCGAGCTACTATGGCTACACCTTC
CASSSSYYGYTF
>TRBJ2-1|NA|TRBV28|NA
TGTGCCAGCAGTTTAGACTCATACAATGAGCAGTTCTTC
CASSLDSYNEQFF
>TRBJ1-1|few|TRBV5-1|NA
TGCGCCAGCAGCTCCGTACAGGGAAACACTGAAGCTTTCTTT
CASSSVQGNTEAFF
>TRBJ2-3|NA|TRBV10-1|NA
TGCGCCAGCAGTGACTGGACAGATACGCAGTATTTT
CASSDWTDTQYF
>TRBJ2-7|NA|TRBV10-2|NA
TGCGCCAGCAGTCCCGATTCCTACAGGTTGACTAAGGCTTACGAGCAGTACTTC
CASSPDSYRLTKAYEQYF
>TRBJ2-6|NA|TRBV7-9|NA
TGTGCCACTTTGGCCTCTGGGGCCAACGTCCTGACTTTC
CATLASGANVLTF